This T cell receptor beta chain appears in the sequencing data of a study of blood T cell repertoires in COVID-19. Clones were read by immunoSEQ multiplex PCR, and TCRdb kept only the in-frame ones, dropping some. The data contain under 250,000 clones, about nine tenths of them singletons. The CDR3 has 12 amino acids. CDR1 is SNHLY, CDR2 FYNNEI, per germline. The ends were cut back, 6 bases at V and 4 bases at J, with 10 bases in the middle. The rearrangement uses TRBV2 and TRBJ2-7; D unresolved. This clonotype was obtained from a man aged 55-75 years who had recovered from COVID-19. Source material: peripheral blood. CDR3 amino acids: CASRREVYEQYF. In DNA, the CDR3 is TGTGCCAGCAGGAGAGAGGTTTACGAGCAGTACTTC.